One sample yielded the 27 T cell receptor beta chains listed below, sequenced in a study of T cells in Graves' hyperthyroidism and ophthalmopathy (dated by TCRdb to about 2019). Libraries were prepared through multiplex PCR. The data were produced on an Illumina HiSeq 2000. The TCR beta CDR3 regions were amplified from RNA transcripts. The TCR CDR3 was subjected to a first round of RT-PCR using the HTBI primer set and the Qiagen OneStep RT-PCR kit. TCRdb's own reprocessing of the public reads used fastp at Q25 and MiXCR and kept productive beta chains. Rows with a matching CDR3 protein are joined into one entry that keeps the most common DNA and genes. This sample comprises approximately 620,000 distinct CDR3 sequences, 14% of them detected only once. Under 7% of the sample goes to the ten largest clones. The sequenced sample was blood. These receptors were collected from a woman aged 25 to 45 with Graves' hyperthyroidism that later progressed to Graves' ophthalmopathy.

This clonotype was picked up many times. The rearrangement joins TRBV20-1 to TRBJ2-1, with 9 bases aligning to TRBD1. Trimming took 0 bases from V and 5 from J; bases not matched to a gene: 2. The CDR3 consists of 14 residues. Germline loops: CDR1 DFQATT, CDR2 SNEGSKA (reference sequence). The CDR3 loop is CSAREGTGNNEQFF. Here the CDR3 DNA reads TGCAGTGCTAGAGAAGGGACAGGGAACAATGAGCAGTTCTTC.

In this sample, this clonotype turned up many times. CDR3 residues: CSAPGQELTELFF. The CDR3 DNA reads TGCAGTGCCCCGGGACAAGAACTTACAGAACTGTTTTTT. The rearrangement uses TRBV20-1 and TRBJ1-4; D may be TRBD1 (6 bases). CDR3 length equals 13 residues. V gave up 6 bases and J gave up 12 bases, with 20 bases separating them. Germline CDR1 reads DFQATT; CDR2 reads SNEGSKA (reference sequence).

V usage is TRBV7-2 and J usage is TRBJ2-7; possibly TRBD2 for D (6 bases). With 6 bases removed from V and 6 bases from J, the gap between germline ends came to 15 bases. Germline lookup yields CDR1 SGHTA and CDR2 FQGNSA. The CDR3 length is 13 residues. The CDR3 DNA is TGTGCCAGCAGTGTGTTACGGGGAGGCGAGCAGTACTTC. Encoded protein: CASSVLRGGEQYF. Filled out from reference TRBV7-2 and TRBJ2-7, the complete variable domain reads GAGVSQSPSNKVTEKGKDVELRCDPISGHTALYWYRQSLGQGLEFLIYFQGNSAPDKSGLPSDRFSAERTGGSVSTLTIQRTQQEDSAVYLCASSVLRGGEQYFGPGTRLTVT.

This clonotype was found a few times. This chain links TRBV19 with TRBJ1-5, with D possibly TRBD1 on 6 matching bases. The CDR3 is made up of 16 amino acids. Germline CDR1 and CDR2: LNHDA and SQIVND (reference sequence). Trimming took off 6 bases at V and 5 bases at J, with 20 bases between the two ends. The CDR3 sequence: CASSPPRGRRDQPQHF. CDR3 coding DNA: TGTGCCAGTAGCCCCCCCAGGGGAAGGCGCGATCAGCCCCAGCATTTT.

This clonotype was recorded at least ten times. The chain employs TRBV10-3 and TRBJ2-7; 7 nucleotides align to TRBD1. CDR3 length: 16 amino acids. The germline gives CDR1 ENHRY, CDR2 SYGVKD. The junction had 12 bases not matched to a gene; V was cut back by 2 bases and J by 5 bases. DNA for the CDR3: TGTGCCATCAGTGAGGTCCAGGGGGTGGGGAACGACGAGCAGTACTTC. It specifies CAISEVQGVGNDEQYF.

The chain couples TRBV6-5 to TRBJ1-3, with D unclear. Looked up from germline, CDR1 is MNHEY and CDR2 is SVGAGI. The CDR3 extends over 14 amino acids. V gave up 0 bases and J gave up 1 base, with 4 bases separating them. CDR3 region: CASSYSGSGNTIYF. DNA of the CDR3: TGTGCCAGCAGTTACTCAGGTTCTGGAAACACCATATATTTT.

This clonotype was observed a few times. This clone may be a read error of a much larger clone one base away. The chain's CDR3 is CAIMANYGYIF. The CDR3, as DNA: TGTGCCATCATGGCTAACTATGGCTACATCTTC. The chain joins TRBV10-3 to TRBJ1-2; no definite D call. The CDR3 is made up of 11 amino acids. Germline CDR1 is ENHRY and CDR2 is SYGVKD.

This chain joins TRBV19 and TRBJ1-5, with 9 bases lining up with TRBD1. Germline loops: CDR1 LNHDA, CDR2 SQIVND (reference sequence). This CDR3 comprises 15 residues. Trimming took 4 bases from V and 7 from J; bases not matched to a gene: 8. CDR3 sequence: CASSTGQGQGQPQHF. The CDR3 nucleotides are TGTGCCAGTAGTACAGGACAGGGGCAGGGGCAGCCCCAGCATTTT.

This clonotype has a count of ten or more. The gene calls are TRBV29-1 and TRBJ1-2; D unresolved. V was trimmed by 4 bases and J by 1 base, leaving 7 bases between them. Per germline, CDR1 SQVTM and CDR2 ANQGSEA. CDR3 size: 12 residues. The CDR3 reads CSVVGSNYGYTF. CDR3 bases: TGCAGCGTTGTCGGCAGTAACTATGGCTACACCTTC.

The chain recombines TRBV19 with TRBJ2-5; the D is unclear. The CDR3 covers 16 residues. V lost 1 base and J lost 2, with 14 bases in between. Germline V gene sequence: CDR1 LNHDA, CDR2 SQIVND (reference sequence). The CDR3 region has the DNA TGTGCCAGTAGTATAGGGGCCAGGAGCGTACAAGAGACCCAGTACTTC. Translating it yields CASSIGARSVQETQYF.

The gene calls are TRBV27 and TRBJ2-3, with TRBD2 matching over 10 bases. Unmatched junction bases numbered 8, after V lost 3 bases and J lost 5 bases. The CDR3 runs to 16 residues. Germline V lookup: CDR1 MNHEY, CDR2 SMNVEV (reference sequence). The CDR3: CASSFPSGSKKDTQYF. In DNA, the CDR3 is TGTGCCAGCAGTTTCCCTAGCGGGAGCAAAAAAGATACGCAGTATTTT.

The chain carries TRBV4-1 and TRBJ1-1; 7 nucleotides align to TRBD1. With V trimmed by 4 bases and J by 3 bases, 8 bases remained unmatched. The CDR3 contains 15 residues. Germline CDR1 and CDR2: MGHRA and YSYEKL. Here the CDR3 DNA reads TGCGCCAGCAGCCGGGCTACAGGGGCTGACACTGAAGCTTTCTTT. As protein: CASSRATGADTEAFF.

This clonotype was recorded at least ten times. The rearrangement joins TRBV20-1 to TRBJ2-2; 9 bases fit TRBD2. The CDR3 loop spans 16 amino acids. CDR1 and CDR2 from the germline V gene are DFQATT and SNEGSKA (reference sequence). Trimming cost V 2 bases and J 4 bases; bases outside gene matches: 8. CDR3 protein: CSARPTIAGATGELFF. The CDR3 DNA follows: TGCAGTGCTAGACCTACCATAGCGGGAGCCACCGGGGAGCTGTTTTTT.

Many counts were recorded for this clonotype. This chain joins TRBV30 and TRBJ2-1, with 7 nucleotides matching TRBD2. From germline, CDR1 is GTSNPN and CDR2 SVGIG (reference sequence). CDR3 length: 12 residues. The V and J ends lost 0 bases and 10 bases, in that order; junction bases with no gene match: 3. CDR3 loop: CAWSVGAGEQFF. In DNA form, the CDR3 reads TGTGCCTGGAGTGTGGGAGCGGGGGAGCAGTTCTTC.

The chain carries TRBV7-8 and TRBJ1-5; TRBD1 might be the D (6 bases). Germline V gene lookup returns CDR1 SGHVS and CDR2 FQNEAQ. V lost 5 bases, J lost 6 bases, and 11 bases lay in between. This CDR3 spans 13 amino acids. The CDR3 reads CASSREGGQPQHF. In DNA, the CDR3 is TGTGCCAGCAGCAGAGAGGGGGGTCAGCCCCAGCATTTT. The full variable domain, rest sourced from reference TRBV7-8 and TRBJ1-5, is GAGVSQSPRYKVAKRGQDVALRCDPISGHVSLFWYQQALGQGPEFLTYFQNEAQLDKSGLPSDRFFAERPEGSVSTLKIQRTQQEDSAVYLCASSREGGQPQHFGDGTRLSIL.

This clonotype was counted at least ten times. The V call is TRBV2, the J call TRBJ2-7; 12 bases agree with TRBD2. Germline V CDR1 and CDR2: SNHLY, FYNNEI. After removal of 8 bases from V and 2 bases from J, the junction contained 7 bases not matched to a gene. This CDR3 region has 15 residues. The CDR3 nucleotides read TGTGCCAGCGGGGAGGGACTAGCGGGTACCTACGAGCAGTACTTC. Its translation is CASGEGLAGTYEQYF.

This clonotype came up many times. The V and J genes are TRBV19 and TRBJ1-1; D is ambiguous. Germline assignment: CDR1 LNHDA and CDR2 SQIVND (reference sequence). The length of the CDR3 is 17 residues. V was cut by 1 base and J by 1 base, with 16 bases left in between. CDR3 bases: TGTGCCAGTAGTATAGGGTTGGGGTGGAACCCGAACACTGAAGCTTTCTTT. This translates into CASSIGLGWNPNTEAFF.

The J gene is TRBJ2-6, the V gene TRBV20-1; TRBD1 agrees at 10 bases. The V and J ends lost 1 base and 0 bases, in that order; junction bases with no gene match: 3. The CDR3 covers 17 residues. Germline CDR1 DFQATT, CDR2 SNEGSKA (reference sequence). The CDR3 sequence: CSARGQGAGSGANVLTF. The CDR3 coding sequence is TGCAGTGCTAGAGGACAGGGGGCGGGCTCTGGGGCCAACGTCCTGACTTTC.

This clonotype was counted ten times or more. The rearrangement uses TRBV7-3 and TRBJ2-3, with D perhaps matching TRBD2 (5 bases). The length of the CDR3 is 15 residues. Trimming removed 2 bases at V and 0 bases at J, with 9 bases between. The germline gives CDR1 SGHTA, CDR2 FQGTGA. The CDR3 DNA follows: TGTGCCAGCAGCTTATATGGCGGGAGCACAGATACGCAGTATTTT. Its translation is CASSLYGGSTDTQYF.

This clonotype was detected many times. V is TRBV7-9 and J is TRBJ2-5; 8 nucleotides agree with TRBD1. CDR1 and CDR2 (germline): SEHNR, FQNEAQ (reference sequence). The V gene end was trimmed by 5 bases and the J gene end by 4 bases; junction bases not matched to a gene: 6. CDR3 length: 14 amino acids. The CDR3 loop reads CASSERQGRETQYF. DNA for the CDR3: TGTGCCAGCAGCGAAAGACAGGGGAGAGAGACCCAGTACTTC.

This clonotype was recorded many times. V gene TRBV28 combines with J gene TRBJ2-1; perhaps D is TRBD1 or TRBD2 (5 bases each). This CDR3 is 14 amino acids long. Germline V CDR1 and CDR2: MDHEN, SYDVKM. Trimming removed 2 bases from V and 6 bases from J, with 11 bases in between. The CDR3 spells CASSLGGVSNEQFF. In DNA, the CDR3 is TGTGCCAGCAGTTTAGGGGGAGTGAGCAATGAGCAGTTCTTC.

The sample holds one count of this clonotype. The genes are TRBV6-2 or TRBV6-3 and TRBJ2-7; 7 positions agree with TRBD2. V shed 5 bases and J 3 bases; nucleotides not matched to a gene: 7. The CDR3 consists of 14 residues. CDR1 and CDR2 from the germline V gene are MNHEY and SVGEGT. The CDR3 nucleotides are TGTGCCAGCAGTGGCCTGGGACTACACTACGAGCAGTACTTC. It encodes CASSGLGLHYEQYF.

This rearrangement joins TRBV27 to TRBJ1-2; D unclear. V was clipped by 7 bases and J by 1 base, with 10 bases between them. Germline V gene sequence: CDR1 MNHEY, CDR2 SMNVEV (reference sequence). This CDR3 is built from 13 residues. The CDR3: CASTLDYNYGYTF. In nucleotides, the CDR3 is TGTGCCAGCACACTAGACTATAACTATGGCTACACCTTC.

This clonotype showed up many times. The chain combines TRBV27 with TRBJ2-7; the D gene is possibly TRBD1 (5 bases). The germline V gene encodes CDR1 MNHEY and CDR2 SMNVEV (reference sequence). The CDR3 is 13 residues long. The V end lost 5 bases, the J end lost 4 bases, and 12 bases lay between the germline ends. The CDR3 DNA follows: TGTGCCAGCAGTCTTAACCAGGGTTACGAGCAGTACTTC. It is translated as CASSLNQGYEQYF.

On this clonotype itself: This sequence may be a read error, since a much larger clone differs from it by one base. V is TRBV10-3 and J is TRBJ1-5; D uncertain. Deletions cut 2 bases from V and 5 bases from J, with 7 bases between. In germline, CDR1 is ENHRY, CDR2 SYGVKD. This CDR3 has 13 amino acids. CDR3 sequence: CAISETSYQPQHF. DNA for the CDR3: TGTGCCATCAGTGAGACCAGTTATCAGCCCCAGCATTTT.

This clonotype was detected once. The CDR3 here is CASRARQGFGYTF. The CDR3 nucleotides read TGTGCCAGCAGGGCGAGGCAGGGTTTCGGCTACACCTTC. The J gene is TRBJ1-2, the V gene TRBV3-1; TRBD1 might be the D (5 bases). Germline assignment: CDR1 LGHDT and CDR2 YNNKEL (reference sequence). The CDR3 is made up of 13 amino acids. Trimming left V 6 bases short and J 8 bases short, with 16 bases between.

As concerns this clonotype: This could be a read error, since a much larger clone is one nucleotide away. The chain uses TRBV11-3 and TRBJ2-4, with D tentatively TRBD1 (5 bases). With 5 bases removed from V and 9 bases from J, the gap between germline ends came to 11 bases. CDR1 and CDR2 from the germline V gene are SGHNT and YENEEA. This CDR3 contains 12 residues. The CDR3 sequence: CASSRSGFIQYF. CDR3 DNA: TGTGCCAGCAGCCGATCAGGGTTCATTCAGTACTTC.